The TCR beta chain under discussion was sequenced for a study of T-cell reconstitution after alpha-beta-depleted transplantation in children. V lost 1 base and J 2 bases, leaving 21 bases between the germline ends. Per germline, CDR1 SGHAT and CDR2 FQNNGV. This CDR3 comprises 18 residues. Preparation of the TCRbeta library used unique molecular identifiers. MiXCR was run by TCRdb on the PCR reads, yielding one entry per CDR3 protein. The sample consists of 500,000 or so distinct CDR3 sequences, approximately 30% of them appearing once. This rearrangement joins TRBV11-2 to TRBJ2-7, with D unresolved. This TCR derives from a human donor who donated a stem cell graft to a child with aplastic anemia. The sample in question was PBMCs from the stem cell graft donor, obtained from the stem cell graft. CDR3 sequence reads: CASSLVGTSSTFTYEQYV. Written as DNA, the CDR3 is TGTGCCAGCAGCTTAGTTGGCACATCCTCAACCTTTACCTACGAGCAGTACGTC.